The clone carrying this TCR beta chain was counted only a few times. What it binds is not known. The data derive from a study of type 1 and type 2 diabetes patients. The wider study: Donors were type 1 diabetes, type 2 diabetes, or nondiabetic controls.

PCR was run on genomic DNA. A primer set of 30 forward and 13 reverse primers amplified the CDR3. TCRdb re-called the multiplex PCR reads with MiXCR, one entry per CDR3 protein. The repertoire holds fewer than 300,000 distinct CDR3 sequences, roughly 50% seen once, with roughly 15% in the top ten. Study observations and caveats: Some HECs seen only in T1D might also appear in more T2D or control samples.

V lost 10 bases, J lost 7 bases, and 16 bases lay in between. Looked up from germline, CDR1 is LNHDA and CDR2 is SQIVND (reference sequence). The CDR3 has 13 amino acids. The material sequenced was peripheral blood mononuclear cells (PBMCs). V is TRBV19 and J is TRBJ1-4; a weak D match, TRBD1 (5 bases). The sequence was collected from a man between 18 and 35 years old with type 2 diabetes. CDR3 amino acids: CATRGAGSEKLFF. The CDR3 DNA reads as TGTGCCACCCGCGGGGCAGGGTCTGAAAAACTGTTTTTT.